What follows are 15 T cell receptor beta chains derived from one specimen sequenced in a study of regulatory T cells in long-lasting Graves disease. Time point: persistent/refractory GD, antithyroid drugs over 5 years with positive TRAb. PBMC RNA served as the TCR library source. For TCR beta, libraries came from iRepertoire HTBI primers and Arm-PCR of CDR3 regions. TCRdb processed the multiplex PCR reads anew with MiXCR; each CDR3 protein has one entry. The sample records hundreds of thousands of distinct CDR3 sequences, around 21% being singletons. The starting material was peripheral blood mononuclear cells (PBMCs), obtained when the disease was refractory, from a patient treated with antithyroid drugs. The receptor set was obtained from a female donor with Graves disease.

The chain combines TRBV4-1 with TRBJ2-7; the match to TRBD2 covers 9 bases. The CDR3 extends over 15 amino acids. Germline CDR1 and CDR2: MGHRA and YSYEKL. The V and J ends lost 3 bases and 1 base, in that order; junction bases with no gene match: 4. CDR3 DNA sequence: TGCGCCAGCAGCCAGGGACTAGCCGTGTCCTACGAGCAGTACTTC. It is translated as CASSQGLAVSYEQYF.

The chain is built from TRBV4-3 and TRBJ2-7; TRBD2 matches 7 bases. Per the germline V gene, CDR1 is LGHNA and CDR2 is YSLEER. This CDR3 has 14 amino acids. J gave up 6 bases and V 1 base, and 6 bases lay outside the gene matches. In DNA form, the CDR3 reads TGCGCCAGCAGCCAAGGGGGGAGGGCGCGCGAGCAGTACTTC. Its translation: CASSQGGRAREQYF.

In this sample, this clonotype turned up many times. CDR3 residues: CASSLRGKEKLFF. The CDR3 DNA reads as TGTGCCAGCAGCCTACGGGGCAAGGAAAAACTGTTTTTT. V is TRBV7-2 and J is TRBJ1-4, with a weak D call TRBD1 (5 bases). The germline V gene has CDR1 SGHTA and CDR2 FQGNSA. The CDR3 length is 13 residues. The V end lost 5 bases, the J end lost 8 bases, and 12 bases lay between the germline ends.

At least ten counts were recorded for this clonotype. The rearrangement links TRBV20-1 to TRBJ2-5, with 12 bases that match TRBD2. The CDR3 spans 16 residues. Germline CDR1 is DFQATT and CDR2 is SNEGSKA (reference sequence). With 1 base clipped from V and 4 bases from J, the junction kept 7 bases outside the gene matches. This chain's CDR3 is CSARVSSGRAAETQYF. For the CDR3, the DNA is TGCAGTGCTAGAGTTTCTAGCGGGAGGGCCGCAGAGACCCAGTACTTC.

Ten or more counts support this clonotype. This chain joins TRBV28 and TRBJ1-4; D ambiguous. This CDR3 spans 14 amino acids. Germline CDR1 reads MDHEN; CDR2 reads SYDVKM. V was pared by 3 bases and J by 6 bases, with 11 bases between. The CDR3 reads CASSFGVGDEKLFF. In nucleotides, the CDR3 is TGTGCCAGCAGTTTCGGGGTAGGCGATGAAAAACTGTTTTTT. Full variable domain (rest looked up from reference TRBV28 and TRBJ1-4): DVKVTQSSRYLVKRTGEKVFLECVQDMDHENMFWYRQDPGLGLRLIYFSYDVKMKEKGDIPEGYSVSREKKERFSLILESASTNQTSMYLCASSFGVGDEKLFFGSGTQLSVL.

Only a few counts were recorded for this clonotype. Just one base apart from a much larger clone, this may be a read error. CDR3 loop: CASNPSRTGSYEQYF. The CDR3 nucleotides are TGTGCCAGCAACCCGTCCAGGACAGGGTCCTACGAGCAGTACTTC. The genes are TRBV2 and TRBJ2-7, with TRBD1 matching 8 bases. The CDR3 sequence is 15 residues long. Losses at the gene ends were 7 bases for V and 1 base for J; bases not matched to a gene: 9. Germline V lookup: CDR1 SNHLY, CDR2 FYNNEI.

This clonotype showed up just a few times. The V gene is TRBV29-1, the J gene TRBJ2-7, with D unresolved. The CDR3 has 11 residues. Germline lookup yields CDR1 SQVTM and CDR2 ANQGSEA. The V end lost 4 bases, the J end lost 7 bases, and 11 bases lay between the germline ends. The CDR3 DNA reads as TGCAGCGTTGGGTCTGGTTGGGAGCAGTACTTC. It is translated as CSVGSGWEQYF.

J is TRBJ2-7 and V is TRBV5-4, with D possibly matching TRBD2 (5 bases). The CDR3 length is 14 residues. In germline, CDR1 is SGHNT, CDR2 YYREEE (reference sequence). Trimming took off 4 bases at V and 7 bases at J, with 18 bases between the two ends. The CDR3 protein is CASSLRGSQREQYF. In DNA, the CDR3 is TGTGCCAGCAGCCTTCGAGGGTCCCAGAGGGAGCAGTACTTC.

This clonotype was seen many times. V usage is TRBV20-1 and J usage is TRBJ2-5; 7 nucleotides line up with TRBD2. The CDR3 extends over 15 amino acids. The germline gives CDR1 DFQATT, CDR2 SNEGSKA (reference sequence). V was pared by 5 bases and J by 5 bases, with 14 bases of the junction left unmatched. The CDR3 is CSAESRDYPPETQYF. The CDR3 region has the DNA TGCAGTGCTGAAAGCCGGGACTACCCCCCTGAGACCCAGTACTTC.

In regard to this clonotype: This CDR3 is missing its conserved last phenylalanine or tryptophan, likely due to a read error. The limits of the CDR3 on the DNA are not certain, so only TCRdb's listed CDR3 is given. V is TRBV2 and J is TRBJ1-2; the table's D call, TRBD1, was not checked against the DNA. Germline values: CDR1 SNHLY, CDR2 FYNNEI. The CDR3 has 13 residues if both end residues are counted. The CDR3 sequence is CASSRDRGTATPS.

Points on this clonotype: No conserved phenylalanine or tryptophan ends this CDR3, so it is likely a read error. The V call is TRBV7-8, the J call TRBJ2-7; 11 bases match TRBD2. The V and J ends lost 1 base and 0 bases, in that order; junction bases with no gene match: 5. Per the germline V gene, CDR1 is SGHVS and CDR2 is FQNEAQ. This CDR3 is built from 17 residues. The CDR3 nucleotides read TGTGCCAGCAGCTTAGAGTCGGGACTAGCGGACTCCTACGAGCAGTACCTC. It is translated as CASSLESGLADSYEQYL.

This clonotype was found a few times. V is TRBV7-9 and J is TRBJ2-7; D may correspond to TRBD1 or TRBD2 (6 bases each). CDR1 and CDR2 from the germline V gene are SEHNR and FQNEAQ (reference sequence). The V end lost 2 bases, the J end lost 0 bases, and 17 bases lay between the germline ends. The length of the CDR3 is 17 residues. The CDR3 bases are TGTGCCAGCAGCTTACTACCAGGGGAGGACAGCTCCTACGAGCAGTACTTC. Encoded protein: CASSLLPGEDSSYEQYF.

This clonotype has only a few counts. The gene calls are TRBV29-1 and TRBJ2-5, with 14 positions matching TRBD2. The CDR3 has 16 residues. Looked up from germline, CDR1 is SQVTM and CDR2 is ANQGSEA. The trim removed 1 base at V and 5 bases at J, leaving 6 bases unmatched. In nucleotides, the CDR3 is TGCAGCGTTGAAGGGACTAGCGGGAGGAGGATCGAGACCCAGTACTTC. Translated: CSVEGTSGRRIETQYF. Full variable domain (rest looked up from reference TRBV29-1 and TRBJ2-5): SAVISQKPSRDICQRGTSLTIQCQVDSQVTMMFWYRQQPGQSLTLIATANQGSEATYESGFVIDKFPISRPNLTFSTLTVSNMSPEDSSIYLCSVEGTSGRRIETQYFGPGTRLLVL.

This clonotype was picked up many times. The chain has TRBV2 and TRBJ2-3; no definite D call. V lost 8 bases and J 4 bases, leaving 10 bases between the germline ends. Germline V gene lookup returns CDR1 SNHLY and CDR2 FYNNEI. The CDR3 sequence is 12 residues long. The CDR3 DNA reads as TGTGCCAGCCAGTACGGAGCAGATACGCAGTATTTT. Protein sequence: CASQYGADTQYF.

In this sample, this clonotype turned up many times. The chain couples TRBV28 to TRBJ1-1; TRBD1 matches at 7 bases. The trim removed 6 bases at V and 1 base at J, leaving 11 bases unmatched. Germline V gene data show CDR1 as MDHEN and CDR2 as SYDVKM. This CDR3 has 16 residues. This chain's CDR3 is CASRLGGPGGNTEAFF. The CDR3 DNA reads TGTGCCAGCAGGCTAGGAGGTCCAGGGGGGAACACTGAAGCTTTCTTT.